This TCR beta chain derives from a study of shared clonotypes between healthy human individuals. Across the whole study: The composition of the donors was a couple of women and a few men aged 18 to 49.

CDR3 size: 16 residues. Some clones are missing from TCRdb's copy, which holds only in-frame ones; the method was immunoSEQ multiplex PCR. Seen here are more than 550,000 clones, about two thirds observed once, and the top ten hold less than 2%. Only a few counts were recorded for this clone. The sample taken for sequencing was memory CD4+ T cells sorted from blood. Subset defined: CD45RA-negative fraction. The V call is TRBV1, the J call TRBJ1-5. TRBV1 is a pseudogene. This TCR derives from a young woman in good health. CDR3 nucleotides: TGCACCAGCAGCAATGCAGGAGGGTATAGCAATCAGCCCCAGCATTTT. Protein product: CTSSNAGGYSNQPQHF.